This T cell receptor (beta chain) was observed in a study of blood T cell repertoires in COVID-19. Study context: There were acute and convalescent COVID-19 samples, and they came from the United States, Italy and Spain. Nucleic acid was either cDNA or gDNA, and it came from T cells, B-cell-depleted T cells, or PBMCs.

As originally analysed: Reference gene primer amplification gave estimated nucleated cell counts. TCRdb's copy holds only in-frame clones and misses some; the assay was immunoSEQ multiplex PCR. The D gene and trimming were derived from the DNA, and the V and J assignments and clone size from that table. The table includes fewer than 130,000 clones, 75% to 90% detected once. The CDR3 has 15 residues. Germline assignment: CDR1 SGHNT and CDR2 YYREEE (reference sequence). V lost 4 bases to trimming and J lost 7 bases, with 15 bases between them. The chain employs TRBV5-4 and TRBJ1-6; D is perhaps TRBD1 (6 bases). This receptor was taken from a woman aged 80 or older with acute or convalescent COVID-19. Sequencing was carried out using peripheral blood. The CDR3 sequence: CASSTTGLWNSPLHF. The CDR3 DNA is TGTGCCAGCAGCACGACAGGCTTATGGAATTCACCCCTCCACTTT.